This T cell receptor (beta chain) was captured by sequencing in a study of blood T cells in healthy people across ages. Looked up from germline, CDR1 is SGHRS and CDR2 is YFSETQ. The CDR3 spans 13 residues. The germline V and J ends were trimmed by 4 bases and 13 bases, with 18 bases remaining between them. Sample-barcoded 5' priming and a J-beta primer mix drove a second PCR of roughly 6 to 12 cycles. TCRdb called the 5' RACE reads again in MiXCR, with one record for every CDR3 protein. The data show 1 million to 1.2 million distinct CDR3 sequences, roughly two fifths seen once. Healthy Caucasian individuals from Russia aged roughly 6 to 90 served as donors.

The chain carries TRBV5-1 and TRBJ2-1, with D perhaps matching TRBD1 or TRBD2 (5 bases each). The sequencing input was blood. This sequence originates from a man between 18 and 29 years old in good health. CDR3 nucleotides: TGCGCCAGCAGCGAACCGGCACTAGGGACCCAGTTCTTC. It encodes CASSEPALGTQFF.